These T cell receptor beta chains were read from a single sample in a study of T cells in Graves' hyperthyroidism and ophthalmopathy. Using its own MiXCR run on the multiplex PCR reads, TCRdb lists one record per CDR3 protein. Among around 520,000 distinct CDR3 sequences listed, approximately 25% were seen once. The sample was blood. The receptors here all came from a woman aged 30 to 39 with Graves' ophthalmopathy. The CDR3 runs from the conserved cysteine through the conserved F or W. A D gene is named only where the DNA matches it firmly.

TRBD1,TRBV29-1,CSVAQGDPGEQYF
-,TRBV7-2,CASSQDIANTIYF
TRBD1,TRBV7-9,CASSSGTGSSYEQYF
-,TRBV5-1,CASSPGRKQSMNTEAFF
-,TRBV5-1,CASSLGDFDTEAFF
TRBD1,TRBV7-8,CAVPDRANYGYTF
-,TRBV2,CASSYQTGNYGYTF
-,TRBV6-1,CASSEGQGWTYEQYF
TRBD1,TRBV6-2/TRBV6-3,CASSLGTAFTEAFF
-,TRBV9,CASSVEPAGMNTEAFF
-,TRBV7-9,CASSLRDLQGELFF
-,TRBV2,CASSSGNAGELFF
TRBD2,TRBV14,CASSPAAGGGEQYF
-,TRBV3-1,CASSQDLFYEQYF
TRBD2,TRBV6-5,CASSYVPGLESEQYF
TRBD2,TRBV7-4,CASSLFAGGNQETQYF
-,TRBV12-3/TRBV12-4,CASSLEWHPNLGSSNQPQHF
-,TRBV4-1,CASSQAEESEQYF
TRBD1,TRBV12-3/TRBV12-4,CASILTGGTEAFF
TRBD1,TRBV11-1,CASSVTGGIGELFF
-,TRBV29-1,CSVETGTNEQYF
-,TRBV7-9,CASSDQANTGELFF
-,TRBV5-1,CASSSSQVAGGYTF
-,TRBV5-1,CASTPGGASTGELFF
TRBD2,TRBV19,CASSTRGTSGAYEQYF
TRBD1,TRBV3-1,CASSSGTVEYYEQYF
-,TRBV11-2,CASSSRIFNRVRNTEAFF
-,TRBV27,CASSRTYQETQYF
TRBD1,TRBV12-3/TRBV12-4,CASSPNDRGRQEGYTF
-,TRBV12-3/TRBV12-4,CASSLRRETQYF
-,TRBV2,CASRGGTHVNQPQHF
-,TRBV6-1,CASRRTENTEAFF
-,TRBV29-1,CSVIGGSYGYTF
-,TRBV6-2/TRBV6-3,CASRPTLWDIPSYEQYF
-,TRBV20-1,CSARDPKVLANEQYF
-,TRBV12-3/TRBV12-4,CASSPRSRKTEAFF
-,TRBV28,CASSLEGHKNTEAFF
TRBD1,TRBV30,CAWRDTGGTEAFF
TRBD1,TRBV28,CASSSTAGQGADQPQHF
TRBD1,TRBV27,CASSFDSGQIIYEQYF
-,TRBV6-5,CASSYLGGSSYEQYF
-,TRBV28,CASSFAGFLAKNIQYF
-,TRBV3-1,CASSQEGWETQYF
-,TRBV20-1,CSARDLTGLAKNIKYF
TRBD1,TRBV25-1,CASDRDREGSNQPQHF
-,TRBV2,CASSGRHPGSNQPQHF
-,TRBV28,CASSWRGYQETQYF
TRBD1,TRBV20-1,CSAEDRGYTEAFF
-,TRBV11-2,CASSRTGQPQHF
TRBD2,TRBV28,CASSPPGTRSYEQYF
-,TRBV15,CATSYPNQPQHF
TRBD2,TRBV20-1,CSAILLAGGPSGNIQYF
-,TRBV12-3/TRBV12-4,CASSLERAAGELFF
-,TRBV3-1,CASSLGASYYGYTF
-,TRBV13,CASSYRGPYWDYGYTF
-,TRBV19,CASSITVTGTFEQYF
-,TRBV6-1,CASRTTSYGYTF
TRBD1,TRBV2,CATQGGARNQPQHF
TRBD2,TRBV12-3/TRBV12-4,CASSGLAGGLHYEQYF